The sequence of this T cell receptor beta chain was determined in a study of blood T cell repertoires in COVID-19. As for the study in general: Some COVID-19 samples were acute and others convalescent; all came from the United States, Italy and Spain. From T cells, B-cell-depleted T cells, or PBMCs came the material, which was cDNA or gDNA.

Method: immunoSEQ multiplex PCR; TCRdb's copy keeps in-frame clones and lacks some. The sample holds some 130,000 clones, around 90% seen once. One Seattle source followed patients from active infection through their disease course. Deletions cut 5 bases from V and 6 bases from J, with 23 bases between. Germline V gives CDR1 SEHNR, CDR2 FQNEAQ (reference sequence). This CDR3 is 16 amino acids long. Sequenced material: peripheral blood. The V call is TRBV7-9, the J call TRBJ2-7, with D perhaps TRBD1 (6 bases). The receptor's source is a man aged 55 to 70 with COVID-19, enrolled during active disease. The CDR3 nucleotides are TGTGCCAGCAGCCGAGAAGTGACAGGAGCAGGAGGCGAGCAGTACTTC. Amino acids: CASSREVTGAGGEQYF. Combining the CDR3 with reference TRBV7-9 and TRBJ2-7 gives the whole variable domain DTGVSQNPRHKITKRGQNVTFRCDPISEHNRLYWYRQTLGQGPEFLTYFQNEAQLEKSRLLSDRFSAERPKGSFSTLEIQRTEQGDSAMYLCASSREVTGAGGEQYFGPGTRLTVT.